The clone carrying this T cell receptor (beta chain) was observed a single time. CDR1 and CDR2 (germline): GTSNPN, SVGIG (reference sequence). Trimming at V came to 5 bases and at J to 3 bases, leaving 9 bases not matched to a gene. The CDR3 runs 14 residues. This entry comes from a study of blood T cell repertoires in COVID-19. Sequencing was performed with immunoSEQ multiplex PCR; in TCRdb, only in-frame clones are kept and a portion is missing. In the table there are about 250,000 clones, roughly 87% of which are singletons. The TCR comes from a woman aged 25 to 39 with acute COVID-19. This chain uses TRBV30 with TRBJ1-1; 7 bases match TRBD1. The sequencing sample was made of PBMCs or T cells enriched from blood (not recorded which). The CDR3 reads CAWRTGVSYTEAFF. The CDR3, as DNA: TGTGCCTGGCGAACAGGGGTGAGTTACACTGAAGCTTTCTTT.